This T cell receptor beta chain was captured in a study of T cells after yellow fever vaccination. The germline gives CDR1 SGHTA, CDR2 FQGNSA. The CDR3 contains 13 residues. With V trimmed by 5 bases and J by 8 bases, 6 bases remained unmatched. The table lists this clonotype with many counts. TCR cDNA, made by 5'RACE template switching, carried an added universal primer site and UMIs. Using its own MiXCR run on the 5' RACE reads, TCRdb lists one record per CDR3 protein. The sample has about 250,000 distinct CDR3 sequences; roughly 3.7% are singletons. This sequence originates from a man between 18 and 35 years old who received the YFV17D yellow fever vaccine. This sample comprised PBMCs, obtained 15 days after the yellow fever booster vaccination. V is TRBV7-2 and J is TRBJ1-2; 9 bases are shared with TRBD1. The CDR3 sequence: CASSATGGTGYTF. The DNA of the CDR3 is TGTGCCAGCAGCGCTACAGGGGGCACAGGCTACACCTTC. Full variable domain (missing parts from reference TRBV7-2 and TRBJ1-2): GAGVSQSPSNKVTEKGKDVELRCDPISGHTALYWYRQSLGQGLEFLIYFQGNSAPDKSGLPSDRFSAERTGGSVSTLTIQRTQQEDSAVYLCASSATGGTGYTFGSGTRLTVV.